The source of this T cell receptor beta chain is a study of OX40 agonist ivuxolimab in advanced cancers. Background on the study: Three individuals attained partial responses, comprising one hepatocellular carcinoma case and two cutaneous melanoma cases.

This table comes from immunoSEQ multiplex PCR, and its TCRdb copy is limited to in-frame clones, with some not included. The sample includes roughly 53,000 clones, roughly nine tenths seen only once; the top ten take roughly 49%. V was clipped by 4 bases and J by 0 bases, with 15 bases between them. The CDR3 is 17 amino acids. CDR1 is SEHNR and CDR2 is FQNEAQ in the germline V gene (reference sequence). Study-wide findings and caveats: Low normalized clonal expansion also occurred in some nonresponding patients. At doses 0.1 to 3.0 mg/kg, CD4+ and CD8+ clones expanded. Partial responders treated at 0.1-3.0 mg/kg exhibited clonal expansion among the lowest measured.

Comments on this clone: What it binds is not known.

The chain employs TRBV7-9 and TRBJ1-4; maybe TRBD1 (5 bases). The starting material was CD4+ or CD8+ T cells sorted from blood, obtained in a trial of the OX40 agonist ivuxolimab. This TCR derives from an adult with an advanced solid tumor such as melanoma, head and neck, liver or kidney cancer. CDR3 bases: TGTGCCAGCAGCTCGTACGGGACGGGATCAACTAATGAAAAACTGTTTTTT. It encodes CASSSYGTGSTNEKLFF. Using reference TRBV7-9 and TRBJ1-4 for the parts outside the CDR3, the full variable domain is DTGVSQNPRHKITKRGQNVTFRCDPISEHNRLYWYRQTLGQGPEFLTYFQNEAQLEKSRLLSDRFSAERPKGSFSTLEIQRTEQGDSAMYLCASSSYGTGSTNEKLFFGSGTQLSVL.